This is a list of T cell receptor beta chains from one sample in a study of blood T cells in healthy people across ages. TCRdb recomputed calls from the 5' RACE reads with MiXCR, one row per CDR3 protein. The table includes fewer than 900,000 distinct CDR3 sequences, around 36% detected once. The material sequenced was blood. These receptors all stem from a man between 18 and 35 years old in good health. The CDR3 runs from the conserved cysteine through the conserved F or W. The D gene is left open where the match is weak. Clone size, where shown, is once, few, many, or a class for clones that have expanded.

CDR3	DNA	D	V	size	J
CASSPTSRDKQYF	TGTGCCAGCAGTCCGACTAGCAGGGACAAGCAGTATTTT	NA	TRBV12-3/TRBV12-4	NA	TRBJ2-3
CASSQGPQGNEKLFF	TGCGCCAGCAGCCAAGGGCCCCAAGGAAATGAAAAACTGTTTTTT	NA	TRBV4-3	few	TRBJ1-4
CASSLVVGISANEQFF	TGTGCCAGCAGTTTAGTTGTGGGGATTTCTGCCAATGAGCAGTTCTTC	NA	TRBV12-3/TRBV12-4	many	TRBJ2-1
CASSPDTRGYTF	TGTGCCAGCAGCCCCGACACCCGAGGCTACACCTTC	NA	TRBV7-2	many	TRBJ1-2
CASSLVSGTSTDTQYF	TGCGCCAGCAGCTTGGTGTCAGGTACTAGCACAGATACGCAGTATTTT	NA	TRBV5-1	many	TRBJ2-3
CASSEWASGGQETQYF	TGTGCCAGCAGTGAATGGGCTAGCGGGGGCCAAGAGACCCAGTACTTC	TRBD2	TRBV25-1	NA	TRBJ2-5
CASSDQKTKNYGYTF	TGTGCCAGCAGTGACCAGAAGACCAAAAACTATGGCTACACCTTC	NA	TRBV25-1	few	TRBJ1-2
CASSAGGAGYGYTF	TGTGCCAGCAGCGCCGGAGGGGCGGGCTATGGCTACACCTTC	NA	TRBV2	NA	TRBJ1-2
CASRGGYEQYF	TGTGCCAGCCGTGGGGGGTACGAGCAGTACTTC	NA	TRBV27	few	TRBJ2-7
CASANSVGPRTDTQYF	TGTGCCAGTGCAAATAGCGTGGGACCTCGCACAGATACGCAGTATTTT	NA	TRBV19	NA	TRBJ2-3
CASSLPRGSYEQYF	TGTGCCAGCAGTTTACCTAGGGGTTCCTACGAGCAGTACTTC	NA	TRBV28	NA	TRBJ2-7
CATSDLGHDNEQFF	TGTGCCACCAGTGATTTGGGACACGACAATGAGCAGTTCTTC	NA	TRBV24-1	NA	TRBJ2-1
CASSFEAGPRGEQYF	TGTGCCAGCAGCTTCGAGGCCGGGCCGCGCGGAGAGCAGTACTTC	NA	TRBV5-6	NA	TRBJ2-7
CASSESSVTKPEAFF	TGTGCCAGCAGTGAATCGTCAGTAACGAAGCCTGAAGCTTTCTTT	NA	TRBV25-1	NA	TRBJ1-1
CASSLWASVGSYTAADTQYF	TGTGCCAGCAGCTTATGGGCTAGCGTGGGCAGTTATACGGCGGCAGATACGCAGTATTTT	NA	TRBV7-3	few	TRBJ2-3
CASSPLGGALGNEQFF	TGTGCCAGCAGCCCGTTAGGGGGAGCGCTTGGTAATGAGCAGTTCTTC	NA	TRBV7-2	NA	TRBJ2-1
CSARLPLSGGGAVNSPLHF	TGCAGTGCTAGACTCCCCCTTAGTGGGGGGGGCGCGGTTAATTCACCCCTCCACTTT	NA	TRBV20-1	few	TRBJ1-6
CASSYSGRPSYNEQYF	TGTGCCAGCAGTTACTCCGGACGGCCTAGTTACAATGAGCAGTACTTC	NA	TRBV6-5	NA	TRBJ2-7
CASSPPKQASEQYF	TGTGCCAGCAGCCCGCCCAAACAGGCTAGTGAGCAGTACTTC	NA	TRBV7-2	NA	TRBJ2-7
CASSLGRAMNEQFF	TGTGCCAGCAGCTTAGGGAGGGCCATGAATGAGCAGTTCTTC	NA	TRBV13	NA	TRBJ2-1
CASSPQPRGPRYEQFF	TGTGCCAGCAGCCCCCAACCGAGGGGGCCTCGGTATGAGCAGTTCTTC	TRBD1	TRBV14	few	TRBJ2-1
CASSVGGGLGNEQFF	TGTGCCAGCAGCGTAGGCGGGGGCCTGGGGAATGAGCAGTTCTTC	NA	TRBV9	few	TRBJ2-1
CASSALAPSTDTQYF	TGTGCCAGCAGCGCACTAGCGCCTAGCACAGATACGCAGTATTTT	TRBD2	TRBV9	many	TRBJ2-3
CASSSSLAQGETQYF	TGTGCCAGCAGTTCGTCCTTGGCCCAGGGGGAGACCCAGTACTTC	NA	TRBV12-3/TRBV12-4	many	TRBJ2-5
CASSLLPIAPGGYTF	TGTGCCAGCAGCCTACTCCCGATCGCCCCCGGTGGCTACACCTTC	NA	TRBV12-3/TRBV12-4	few	TRBJ1-2
CAISEYSQQETQYF	TGTGCCATCAGTGAGTACAGCCAACAAGAGACCCAGTACTTC	NA	TRBV10-3	NA	TRBJ2-5
CASSQAGLGDEQYF	TGCGCCAGCAGCCAAGCGGGTTTGGGCGATGAGCAGTACTTC	NA	TRBV4-3	NA	TRBJ2-7
CASSQELAGGPTGELFF	TGCGCCAGCAGCCAGGAGCTAGCGGGGGGGCCCACCGGGGAGCTGTTTTTT	TRBD2	TRBV4-3	NA	TRBJ2-2
CASSSQQGASGYTF	TGTGCCAGCAGCTCACAACAGGGAGCGTCGGGCTACACCTTC	NA	TRBV9	NA	TRBJ1-2
CASSQVGGGWGNTEAFF	TGCGCCAGCAGCCAAGTAGGGGGGGGCTGGGGGAACACTGAAGCTTTCTTT	NA	TRBV4-3	NA	TRBJ1-1
CASSHTNYNHEQFF	TGCGCCAGCAGCCACACCAACTATAACCATGAGCAGTTCTTC	NA	TRBV4-1	NA	TRBJ2-1
CAGSHQGLSGGYGYTF	TGTGCCGGCAGTCACCAGGGACTGTCGGGGGGCTATGGCTACACCTTC	NA	TRBV27	once	TRBJ1-2
CASSRNRQGAAEAFF	TGTGCCAGCAGTCGTAATAGACAGGGAGCGGCTGAAGCTTTCTTT	TRBD1	TRBV12-3/TRBV12-4	NA	TRBJ1-1
CASSLARTAYEQYF	TGTGCCAGCAGCTTGGCGCGGACAGCCTACGAGCAGTACTTC	NA	TRBV5-5	NA	TRBJ2-7
CASSQVGADNEKLFF	TGTGCCAGCAGCCAAGTTGGGGCAGATAATGAAAAACTGTTTTTT	NA	TRBV4-2	few	TRBJ1-4
CSAWGAKVYGYTF	TGCAGTGCTTGGGGGGCAAAGGTCTATGGCTACACCTTC	NA	TRBV20-1	many	TRBJ1-2
CASKGGPPNTGELFF	TGTGCCAGCAAAGGTGGGCCCCCGAACACCGGGGAGCTGTTTTTT	NA	TRBV6-2/TRBV6-3	NA	TRBJ2-2
CASNQIAGGNQETQYF	TGTGCCAGCAACCAAATAGCGGGGGGCAACCAAGAGACCCAGTACTTC	TRBD2	TRBV4-2	NA	TRBJ2-5
CASSPGGGSYNGQFF	TGTGCCAGCAGCCCCGGGGGTGGTTCCTACAATGGGCAGTTCTTC	NA	TRBV28	once	TRBJ2-1
CASSPNLSGLQYF	TGTGCCAGCAGCCCTAACCTCAGCGGGCTGCAGTATTTT	NA	TRBV7-9	NA	TRBJ2-3
CASGLGQGASDEQYF	TGTGCTAGTGGTTTGGGACAGGGGGCCAGCGACGAGCAGTACTTC	TRBD1	TRBV12-5	NA	TRBJ2-7
CSAGGGTSGTGEQYF	TGCAGTGCTGGAGGGGGGACTAGCGGAACCGGCGAGCAGTACTTC	TRBD2	TRBV20-1	NA	TRBJ2-7
CSARRSNGGHLDEQFF	TGCAGTGCTAGAAGGTCTAACGGGGGGCACTTGGATGAGCAGTTCTTC	NA	TRBV20-1	NA	TRBJ2-1
CASSSDRNSYNEQFF	TGTGCCAGCAGCTCGGACAGAAACTCCTACAATGAGCAGTTCTTC	NA	TRBV7-3	many	TRBJ2-1
CASSLKIAGTGELFF	TGTGCCAGCAGCTTGAAGATTGCGGGAACCGGGGAGCTGTTTTTT	NA	TRBV5-6	NA	TRBJ2-2
CATSDLPTDRGNEQFF	TGTGCCACCAGTGATTTGCCCACCGACAGGGGGAATGAGCAGTTCTTC	TRBD1	TRBV24-1	NA	TRBJ2-1
CASSLSSDADTQYF	TGTGCCAGCAGCTTAAGTAGCGACGCAGATACGCAGTATTTT	NA	TRBV7-9	NA	TRBJ2-3
CSASSVGRSTDTQYF	TGCAGTGCTAGTTCGGTCGGACGGAGCACAGATACGCAGTATTTT	NA	TRBV20-1	NA	TRBJ2-3
CASSLNQQGAGETQYF	TGTGCCAGCAGCTTAAATCAACAGGGGGCAGGAGAGACCCAGTACTTC	TRBD1	TRBV7-3	NA	TRBJ2-5
CASRPGEGGYTF	TGTGCCAGCAGACCAGGGGAGGGTGGCTACACCTTC	NA	TRBV3-1	NA	TRBJ1-2
CASSQAWGINGKLFF	TGCGCCAGCAGCCAAGCCTGGGGAATAAATGGAAAACTGTTTTTT	NA	TRBV4-3	NA	TRBJ1-4
CAWSELDEQYF	TGTGCCTGGAGTGAGTTAGACGAGCAGTACTTC	NA	TRBV30	NA	TRBJ2-7
CASSQAGQSYNEQYF	TGTGCCAGCAGCCAGGCTGGACAATCCTACAACGAGCAGTACTTC	NA	TRBV7-2	NA	TRBJ2-7
CASSHPQTRAQETQYF	TGTGCCAGCAGCCACCCCCAGACGAGGGCCCAAGAGACCCAGTACTTC	NA	TRBV3-1	NA	TRBJ2-5
CASSLSLGASGANVLTF	TGCGCCAGCAGCCTTTCGCTTGGGGCCTCTGGGGCCAACGTCCTGACTTTC	NA	TRBV4-3	NA	TRBJ2-6